These 4 T cell receptor beta chains were all obtained from the same sample, sequenced in a study of yellow fever vaccine responses in identical twins. TCRdb passed the RT-PCR reads through MiXCR, listing each CDR3 protein once. This table holds about 2,200 distinct CDR3 sequences, approximately 87% found once. Sequences were derived from T cells from blood (PBMCs), unsorted or a sorted subset (not recorded which), sampled before or after yellow fever vaccination (not recorded which). All receptors derive from a woman aged 18-29 years who received the yellow fever vaccine.

In this sample, this clonotype turned up a few times. The rearrangement links TRBV10-3 to TRBJ1-1; TRBD1 aligns across 9 bases. Per the germline V gene, CDR1 is ENHRY and CDR2 is SYGVKD. Losses at the gene ends were 6 bases for V and 7 bases for J; bases not matched to a gene: 9. The CDR3 consists of 14 residues. CDR3: CAISRTGDNIEAFF. CDR3 sequence (DNA): TGTGCCATCAGCCGGACAGGGGACAATATTGAAGCTTTCTTT.

This chain joins TRBV13 and TRBJ1-5; weak D call: TRBD1 (6 bases). The V gene lost 7 bases and the J gene lost 4 bases, with 20 bases spanning the gap. CDR3 length: 16 amino acids. Germline values: CDR1 PRHDT, CDR2 FYEKMQ (reference sequence). The CDR3 bases are TGTGCCAGCAAAACGTCTGGGGGCTGGGGTAATCAGCCCCAGCATTTT. As protein: CASKTSGGWGNQPQHF.

This chain uses TRBV5-1 with TRBJ1-5, with 7 nucleotides matching TRBD1. With 4 bases clipped from V and 0 bases from J, the junction kept 4 bases outside the gene matches. This CDR3 spans 15 amino acids. CDR1 and CDR2 from the germline V gene are SGHRS and YFSETQ. In DNA, the CDR3 is TGCGCCAGCAGCCGGACAGGCAATAGCAATCAGCCCCAGCATTTT. Residues: CASSRTGNSNQPQHF.

Note on this clonotype: One end of the junction fails to match germline, which may point to a read error. The gene calls are TRBV5-6 and TRBJ2-5; 13 bases are shared with TRBD2. This CDR3 has 14 amino acids. CDR1 is SGHDT, CDR2 YYEEEE, per germline. For the CDR3, the DNA is TGTGCCAGCAAACCCACTAGCGGGGGGGAGAGCCAGTACTTC. Amino acid sequence: CASKPTSGGESQYF.